This T cell receptor beta chain was retrieved from a study of T-cell memory formation after mild COVID-19. Overall study context: TCR clusters were largely donor specific.

This clonotype has a count of ten or more. Its antigen is unknown. Study-level results: Contracting CD4+ clones were located mainly in CM and EM, and CD8+ clones in EMRA.

From germline, CDR1 is SQVTM and CDR2 ANQGSEA. The CDR3 consists of 12 residues. Trimming cost V 5 bases and J 2 bases, with 9 bases left between them. TCRdb redid the calling of the 5' RACE reads with MiXCR, one entry per CDR3 protein. Among 220,000 or so distinct CDR3 sequences listed, 9.5% to 10% were seen once. Sample: PBMCs or a T cell subset sorted from them (not recorded which). The sequence came from a man between 18 and 29 years old who had mild COVID-19 (a few samples of this study predate the infection). Cell type and time point are not known. The V and J genes are TRBV29-1 and TRBJ1-1; D is unclear. Here the CDR3 reads CSVQTGNTEAFF. CDR3 coding DNA: TGCAGCGTTCAGACGGGAAACACTGAAGCTTTCTTT.